The following is a TCR beta chain sequence with its context. Antigen unknown. MiXCR, applied by TCRdb to the 5' RACE reads, yields one record per CDR3 protein. The sample has around 340,000 distinct CDR3 sequences, approximately 15% seen once. The sample belongs to a study of T-cell memory formation after mild COVID-19. The overall study: Largely donor-specific sequence clusters came from two donors.

Regarding the study as a whole: While clones contracting from day 15 to 85 were balanced between CD4 and CD8, later expanders leaned CD4+. Pre-infection memory harbored some responding clones, suggesting cross-reactive memory joined.

Germline assignment: CDR1 SGHRS and CDR2 YFSETQ. V was shortened by 5 bases and J by 2 bases, with 11 bases between the two germline ends. CDR3 length equals 13 residues. The sequence was obtained from a man in his late teens or twenties who had mild COVID-19 (a few samples of this study predate the infection). Cell type and time point are not known. Sequenced sample: PBMCs or a T cell subset sorted from them (not recorded which). The chain uses TRBV5-1 and TRBJ2-7; D gene unclear. The CDR3 coding sequence is TGCGCCAGCAGACACGAACAAGCCTACGAGCAGTACTTC. Protein product: CASRHEQAYEQYF.